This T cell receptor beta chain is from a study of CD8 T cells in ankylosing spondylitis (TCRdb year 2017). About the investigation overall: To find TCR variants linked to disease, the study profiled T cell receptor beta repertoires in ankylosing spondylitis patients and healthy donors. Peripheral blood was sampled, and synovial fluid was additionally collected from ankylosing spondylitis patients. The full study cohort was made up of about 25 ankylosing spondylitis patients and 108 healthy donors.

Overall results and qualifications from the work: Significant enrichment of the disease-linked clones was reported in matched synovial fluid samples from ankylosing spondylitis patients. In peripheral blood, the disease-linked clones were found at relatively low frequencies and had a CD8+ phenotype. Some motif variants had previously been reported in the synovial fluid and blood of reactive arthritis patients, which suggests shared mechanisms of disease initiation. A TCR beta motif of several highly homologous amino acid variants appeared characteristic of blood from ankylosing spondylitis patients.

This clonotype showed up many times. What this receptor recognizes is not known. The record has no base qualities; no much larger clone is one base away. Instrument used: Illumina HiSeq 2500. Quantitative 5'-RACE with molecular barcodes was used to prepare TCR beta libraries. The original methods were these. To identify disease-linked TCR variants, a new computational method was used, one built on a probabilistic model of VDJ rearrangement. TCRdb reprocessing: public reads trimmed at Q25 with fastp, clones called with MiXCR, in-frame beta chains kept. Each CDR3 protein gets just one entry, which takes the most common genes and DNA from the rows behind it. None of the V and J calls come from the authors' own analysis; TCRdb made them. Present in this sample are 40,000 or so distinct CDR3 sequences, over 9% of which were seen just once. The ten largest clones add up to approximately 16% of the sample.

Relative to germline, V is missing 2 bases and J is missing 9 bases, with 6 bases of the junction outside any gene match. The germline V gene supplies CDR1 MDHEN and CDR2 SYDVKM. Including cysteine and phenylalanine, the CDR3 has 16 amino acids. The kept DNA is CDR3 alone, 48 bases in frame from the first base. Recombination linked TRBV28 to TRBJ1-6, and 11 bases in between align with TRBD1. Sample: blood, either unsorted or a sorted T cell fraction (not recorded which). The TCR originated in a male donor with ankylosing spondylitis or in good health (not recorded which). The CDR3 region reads CASSLQGTGGFSPLHF. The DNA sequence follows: TGTGCCAGCAGTTTACAAGGGACAGGGGGTTTTTCACCCCTCCACTTT.